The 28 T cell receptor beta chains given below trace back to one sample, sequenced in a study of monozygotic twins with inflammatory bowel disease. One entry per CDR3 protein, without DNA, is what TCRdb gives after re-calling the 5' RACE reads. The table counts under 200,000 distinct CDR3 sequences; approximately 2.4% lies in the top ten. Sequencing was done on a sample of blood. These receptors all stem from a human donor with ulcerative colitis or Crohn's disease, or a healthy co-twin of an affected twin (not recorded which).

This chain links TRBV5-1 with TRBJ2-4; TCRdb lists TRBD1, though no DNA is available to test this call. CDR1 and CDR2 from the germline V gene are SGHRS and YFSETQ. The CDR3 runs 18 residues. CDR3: CASSSLIDSVLAKNIQYF. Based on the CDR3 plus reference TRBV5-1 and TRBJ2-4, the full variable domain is KAGVTQTPRYLIKTRGQQVTLSCSPISGHRSVSWYQQTPGQGLQFLFEYFSETQRNKGNFPGRFSGRQFSNSRSEMNVSTLELGDSALYLCASSSLIDSVLAKNIQYFGAGTRLSVL.

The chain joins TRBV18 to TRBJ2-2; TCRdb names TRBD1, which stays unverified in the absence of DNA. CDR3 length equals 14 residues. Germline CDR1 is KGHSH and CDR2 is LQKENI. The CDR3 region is CASPETAGTGELFF.

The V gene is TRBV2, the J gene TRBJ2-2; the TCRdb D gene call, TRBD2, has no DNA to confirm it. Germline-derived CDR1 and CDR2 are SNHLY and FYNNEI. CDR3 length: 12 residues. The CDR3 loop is CASGGDTGELFF.

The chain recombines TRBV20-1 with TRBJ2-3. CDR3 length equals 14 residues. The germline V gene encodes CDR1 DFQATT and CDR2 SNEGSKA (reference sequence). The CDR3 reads CSATSRKSTDTQYF.

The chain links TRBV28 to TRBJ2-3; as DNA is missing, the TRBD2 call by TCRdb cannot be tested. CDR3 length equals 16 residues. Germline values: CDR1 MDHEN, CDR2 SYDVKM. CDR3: CASSLGSSGGTDTQYF.

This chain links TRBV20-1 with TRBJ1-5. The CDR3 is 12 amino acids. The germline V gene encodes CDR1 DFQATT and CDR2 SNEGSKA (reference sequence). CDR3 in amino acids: CSARDRNQPQHF.

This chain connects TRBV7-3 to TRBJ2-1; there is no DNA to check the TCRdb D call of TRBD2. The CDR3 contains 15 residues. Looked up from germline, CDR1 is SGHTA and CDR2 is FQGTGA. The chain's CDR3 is CASSPGLAGFNEQFF.

CDR3 region: CASSLVPADTQYF. The gene calls are TRBV5-5 and TRBJ2-3. This CDR3 spans 13 amino acids. Germline lookup yields CDR1 SGHKS and CDR2 YYEKEE (reference sequence).

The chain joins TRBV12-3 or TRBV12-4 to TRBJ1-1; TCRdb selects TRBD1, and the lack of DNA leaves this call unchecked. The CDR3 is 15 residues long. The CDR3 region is CASIPAGLLNTEAFF.

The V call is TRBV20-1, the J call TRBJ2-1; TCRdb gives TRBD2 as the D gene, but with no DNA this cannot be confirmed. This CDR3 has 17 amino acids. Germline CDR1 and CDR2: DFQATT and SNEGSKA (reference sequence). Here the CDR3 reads CSARWWGAGEVYNEQFF.

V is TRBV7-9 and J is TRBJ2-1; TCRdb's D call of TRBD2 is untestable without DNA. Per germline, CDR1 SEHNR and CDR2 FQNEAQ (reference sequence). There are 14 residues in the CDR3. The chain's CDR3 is CASSTSGREDEQFF.

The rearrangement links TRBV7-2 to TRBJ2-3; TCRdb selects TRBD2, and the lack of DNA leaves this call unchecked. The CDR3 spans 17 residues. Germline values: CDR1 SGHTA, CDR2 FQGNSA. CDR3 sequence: CASSLASSGGAGDTQYF. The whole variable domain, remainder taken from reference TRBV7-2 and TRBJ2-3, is GAGVSQSPSNKVTEKGKDVELRCDPISGHTALYWYRQSLGQGLEFLIYFQGNSAPDKSGLPSDRFSAERTGGSVSTLTIQRTQQEDSAVYLCASSLASSGGAGDTQYFGPGTRLTVL.

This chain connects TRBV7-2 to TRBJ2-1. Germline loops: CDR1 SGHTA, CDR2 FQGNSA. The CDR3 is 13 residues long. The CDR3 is CASSLGPNNEQFF.

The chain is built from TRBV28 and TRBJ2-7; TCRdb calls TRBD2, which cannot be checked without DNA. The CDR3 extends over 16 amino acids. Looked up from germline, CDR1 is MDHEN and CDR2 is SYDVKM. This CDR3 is CASSSWPRGPPYEQYF.

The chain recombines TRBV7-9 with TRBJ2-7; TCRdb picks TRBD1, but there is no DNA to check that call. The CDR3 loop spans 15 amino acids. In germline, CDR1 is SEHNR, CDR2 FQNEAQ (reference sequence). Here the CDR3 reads CASSPSRGDSYEQYF.

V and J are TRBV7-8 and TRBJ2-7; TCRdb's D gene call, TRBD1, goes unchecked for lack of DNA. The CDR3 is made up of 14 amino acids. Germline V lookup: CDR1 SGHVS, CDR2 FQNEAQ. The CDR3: CASTKDSYSYEQYF.

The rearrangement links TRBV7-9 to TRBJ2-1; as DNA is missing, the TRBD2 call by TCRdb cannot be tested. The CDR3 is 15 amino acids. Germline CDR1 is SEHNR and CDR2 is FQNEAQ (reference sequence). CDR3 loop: CASSQTRGTYNEQFF.

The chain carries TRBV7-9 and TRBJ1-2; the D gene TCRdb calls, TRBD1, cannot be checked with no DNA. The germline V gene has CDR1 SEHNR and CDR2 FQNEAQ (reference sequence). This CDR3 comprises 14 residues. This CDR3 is CASSSTGSGYGYTF.

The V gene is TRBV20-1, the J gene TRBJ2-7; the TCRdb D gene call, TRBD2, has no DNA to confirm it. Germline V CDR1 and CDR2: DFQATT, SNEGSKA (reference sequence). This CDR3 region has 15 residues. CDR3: CSARGGLAGVYEQYF.

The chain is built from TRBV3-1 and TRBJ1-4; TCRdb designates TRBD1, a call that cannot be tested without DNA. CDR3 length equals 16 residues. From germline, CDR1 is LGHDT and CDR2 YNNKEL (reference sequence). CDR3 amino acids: CASSQEWGTGREKLFF.

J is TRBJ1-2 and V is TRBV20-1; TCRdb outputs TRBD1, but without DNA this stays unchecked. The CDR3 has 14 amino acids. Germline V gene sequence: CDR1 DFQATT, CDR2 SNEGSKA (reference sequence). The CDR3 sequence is CSAGTGLGNYGYTF.

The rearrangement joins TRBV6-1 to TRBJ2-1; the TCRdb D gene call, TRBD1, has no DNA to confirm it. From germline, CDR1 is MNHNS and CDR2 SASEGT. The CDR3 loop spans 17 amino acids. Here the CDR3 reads CASTSRRGTGVNREQFF.

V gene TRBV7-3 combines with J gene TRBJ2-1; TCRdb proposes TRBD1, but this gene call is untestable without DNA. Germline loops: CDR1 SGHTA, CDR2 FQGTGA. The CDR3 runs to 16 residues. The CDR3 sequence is CASSLNSPGTSNEQFF. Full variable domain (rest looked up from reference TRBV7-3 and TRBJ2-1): GAGVSQTPSNKVTEKGKYVELRCDPISGHTALYWYRQSLGQGPEFLIYFQGTGAADDSGLPNDRFFAVRPEGSVSTLKIQRTERGDSAVYLCASSLNSPGTSNEQFFGPGTRLTVL.

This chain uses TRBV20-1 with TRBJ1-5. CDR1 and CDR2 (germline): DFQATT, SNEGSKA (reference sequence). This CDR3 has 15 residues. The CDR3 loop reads CSARGKLGGNQPQHF.

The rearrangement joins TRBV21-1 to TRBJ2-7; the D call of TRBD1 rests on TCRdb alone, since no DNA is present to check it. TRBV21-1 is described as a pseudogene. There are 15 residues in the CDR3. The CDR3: CASSKVSPRRDEQYF.

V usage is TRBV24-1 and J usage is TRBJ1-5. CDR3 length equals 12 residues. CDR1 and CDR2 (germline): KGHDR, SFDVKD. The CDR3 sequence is CATSGPNQPQHF.

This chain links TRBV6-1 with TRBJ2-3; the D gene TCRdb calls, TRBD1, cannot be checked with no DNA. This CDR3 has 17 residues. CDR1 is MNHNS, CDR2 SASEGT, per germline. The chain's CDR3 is CASSPHYGQGAPDTQYF.

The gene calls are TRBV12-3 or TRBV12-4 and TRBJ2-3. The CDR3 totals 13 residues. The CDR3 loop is CASSLGVIVEQYF.